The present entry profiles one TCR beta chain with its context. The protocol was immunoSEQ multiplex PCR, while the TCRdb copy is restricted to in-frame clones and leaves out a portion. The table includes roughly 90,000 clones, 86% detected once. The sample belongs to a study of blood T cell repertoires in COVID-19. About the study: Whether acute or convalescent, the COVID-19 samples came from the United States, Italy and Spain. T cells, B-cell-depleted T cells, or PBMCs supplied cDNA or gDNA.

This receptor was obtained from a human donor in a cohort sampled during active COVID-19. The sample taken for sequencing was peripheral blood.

The DNA for the CDR3 is TGTGCCAGCAGGCGGGGGGACACTGAAGCTTTCTTT. Amino acid sequence: CASRRGDTEAFF. The chain links TRBV11-2 to TRBJ1-1; weak D call: TRBD1 (5 bases). The germline V gene encodes CDR1 SGHAT and CDR2 FQNNGV. The germline V and J ends were trimmed by 6 bases and 3 bases, with 8 bases remaining between them. There are 12 residues in the CDR3.